The sample holds many counts of the clone carrying this T cell receptor (beta chain). The CDR3 length is 13 residues. Trimming removed 7 bases at V and 1 base at J, with 10 bases between. From germline, CDR1 is MNHNS and CDR2 SASEGT. These data belong to a study of T cells in Graves' hyperthyroidism and ophthalmopathy. Using RNA transcripts as the source, TCR beta CDR3 regions were amplified. HTBI primers were the set used in a first-round RT-PCR of the TCR CDR3. One entry per CDR3 protein, called by TCRdb with MiXCR from the multiplex PCR reads. The sample holds under 350,000 distinct CDR3 sequences; roughly 13% are singletons and the top ten take 7.9%.

Sequencing used blood. The chain joins TRBV6-1 to TRBJ1-1; D call uncertain. The sequence was collected from a middle-aged woman with Graves' hyperthyroidism. This CDR3 reads CASMEQTNTEAFF. The CDR3 DNA reads as TGTGCCAGCATGGAACAGACGAACACTGAAGCTTTCTTT.